The rows below give T cell receptor beta chains drawn from one sample of a study of shared clonotypes between healthy human individuals. Profiled with immunoSEQ multiplex PCR; TCRdb holds only in-frame clones, not every one. The data show about 1.5 million clones, 95% to 99% seen once. The sequenced material came from naive CD4+ T cells sorted from blood. Source of these receptors: a man aged 30 to 39 in good health. CDR3s include the opening cysteine and the closing phenylalanine or tryptophan. D genes are given only for firm matches. Clone sizes are given selectively: once, few, many, or a class where the clone is expanded.

clone size: -; V gene: TRBV9; J gene: TRBJ1-2; D gene: TRBD1; CDR3 DNA: TGTGCCAGCAGCGTCCCTCGGGACAGCCTAATCCCCTATTATGGCTACACCTTC; CDR3 protein: CASSVPRDSLIPYYGYTF
clone size: -; V gene: TRBV6-5; J gene: TRBJ2-7; D gene: TRBD2; CDR3 DNA: TGTGCCAGCAGTTACCTCAGCGGGAGTTTCAACGAGCAGTACTTC; CDR3 protein: CASSYLSGSFNEQYF
clone size: -; V gene: TRBV6-5; J gene: TRBJ2-7; D gene: -; CDR3 DNA: TGTGCCTCACGGAAGGGGGGGTACGAGCAGTACTTC; CDR3 protein: CASRKGGYEQYF
clone size: -; V gene: TRBV2; J gene: TRBJ1-1; D gene: -; CDR3 DNA: TGTGCCAGCACGAGCCGAATCAAAGGGGCCACTGAAGCTTTCTTT; CDR3 protein: CASTSRIKGATEAFF
clone size: -; V gene: TRBV28; J gene: TRBJ2-7; D gene: -; CDR3 DNA: TGTGCCAGCCGGAGAGGGGGGGGCTACGAGCAGTACTTC; CDR3 protein: CASRRGGGYEQYF
clone size: -; V gene: TRBV18; J gene: TRBJ2-1; D gene: TRBD1; CDR3 DNA: TGTGCCAGCTCACTCAGACAGGGGGGTAACAATGAGCAGTTCTTC; CDR3 protein: CASSLRQGGNNEQFF
clone size: -; V gene: TRBV7-9; J gene: TRBJ1-1; D gene: -; CDR3 DNA: TGTGCCAGCAGCGGCGGGTCGGTCAATGAAGCTTTCTTT; CDR3 protein: CASSGGSVNEAFF
clone size: -; V gene: TRBV18; J gene: TRBJ1-4; D gene: -; CDR3 DNA: TGTGCCAGCTCACCACCGAGGGGGGAAGGGAATGAAAAACTGTTTTTT; CDR3 protein: CASSPPRGEGNEKLFF
clone size: -; V gene: TRBV11-2; J gene: TRBJ2-5; D gene: -; CDR3 DNA: TGTGCCAGCAGCTTAGAGCGATTCGGTGAGACCCAGTACTTC; CDR3 protein: CASSLERFGETQYF
clone size: -; V gene: TRBV13; J gene: TRBJ2-7; D gene: -; CDR3 DNA: TGTGCCAGCAGCCCGGGACTTCTTACTTACGAGCAGTACTTC; CDR3 protein: CASSPGLLTYEQYF
clone size: -; V gene: TRBV29-1; J gene: TRBJ1-1; D gene: TRBD1; CDR3 DNA: TGCAGCGTTGGAGACAGGGTTCGGGGGAACACTGAAGCTTTCTTT; CDR3 protein: CSVGDRVRGNTEAFF
clone size: -; V gene: TRBV7-9; J gene: TRBJ2-3; D gene: -; CDR3 DNA: TGTGCCAGCAGCTTAAGCGGGAGCACAGATACGCAGTATTTT; CDR3 protein: CASSLSGSTDTQYF
clone size: -; V gene: TRBV5-1; J gene: TRBJ2-3; D gene: -; CDR3 DNA: TGCGCCAGCAACCGGGGGCCCCGGTCAGATACGCAGTATTTT; CDR3 protein: CASNRGPRSDTQYF
clone size: -; V gene: TRBV4-3; J gene: TRBJ1-3; D gene: -; CDR3 DNA: TGCGCCAGCAGCCGGGCAGGTGGAGGAAACACCATATATTTT; CDR3 protein: CASSRAGGGNTIYF
clone size: -; V gene: TRBV29-1; J gene: TRBJ2-1; D gene: TRBD2; CDR3 DNA: TGCAGCGCTGGCCAACTAGCGGGAGGGCCTGGGCAGTTCTTC; CDR3 protein: CSAGQLAGGPGQFF
clone size: -; V gene: TRBV27; J gene: TRBJ2-7; D gene: -; CDR3 DNA: TGTGCCAGCAGCCTGGGACTGGGACGGGGCGAGCAGTACTTC; CDR3 protein: CASSLGLGRGEQYF
clone size: -; V gene: TRBV18; J gene: TRBJ1-2; D gene: -; CDR3 DNA: TGTGCCAGCTCCCCTCTAGCCCGAATCTTTAACTATGGCTACACCTTC; CDR3 protein: CASSPLARIFNYGYTF
clone size: -; V gene: TRBV6-5; J gene: TRBJ1-4; D gene: TRBD1; CDR3 DNA: TGTGCCAGCAGTTACCAGGGGGGCGTTGAAAAACTGTTTTTT; CDR3 protein: CASSYQGGVEKLFF
clone size: few; V gene: TRBV6-1; J gene: TRBJ2-2; D gene: -; CDR3 DNA: TGTGCCAGCCTGGCCGTGGGGAACACCGGGGAGCTGTTTTTT; CDR3 protein: CASLAVGNTGELFF
clone size: -; V gene: TRBV28; J gene: TRBJ1-2; D gene: -; CDR3 DNA: TGTGCCAGCAGTTTATCAGGGTTTGGCTACACCTTC; CDR3 protein: CASSLSGFGYTF
clone size: -; V gene: TRBV5-6; J gene: TRBJ2-6; D gene: -; CDR3 DNA: TGTGCCAGCAGCGAAACCGTCTATTCTGGGGCCAACGTCCTGACTTTC; CDR3 protein: CASSETVYSGANVLTF
clone size: -; V gene: TRBV28; J gene: TRBJ1-4; D gene: -; CDR3 DNA: TGTGCCAGCAATCCTCGACAGAGCCTTTTCGAAAAACTGTTTTTT; CDR3 protein: CASNPRQSLFEKLFF
clone size: -; V gene: TRBV6-5; J gene: TRBJ2-7; D gene: -; CDR3 DNA: TGTGCCAGCAGTTCCCGGGACATTATATACGAGCAGTACTTC; CDR3 protein: CASSSRDIIYEQYF
clone size: -; V gene: TRBV5-4; J gene: TRBJ2-1; D gene: TRBD2; CDR3 DNA: TGTGCCAGCAGCTGGGCCCCTAGCGGGAGTTATGAGCAGTTCTTC; CDR3 protein: CASSWAPSGSYEQFF
clone size: -; V gene: TRBV7-3; J gene: TRBJ2-1; D gene: -; CDR3 DNA: TGTGCCAGCAGCTTCGATCTGGGCAATGAGCAGTTCTTC; CDR3 protein: CASSFDLGNEQFF
clone size: -; V gene: TRBV2; J gene: TRBJ2-4; D gene: -; CDR3 DNA: TGTGCCAGCAGTGGGGGGCTAGCCAAAAACATTCAGTACTTC; CDR3 protein: CASSGGLAKNIQYF
clone size: -; V gene: TRBV6-1; J gene: TRBJ2-1; D gene: -; CDR3 DNA: TGTGCCACCTTGAGGATGGACAGCGACAATGAGCAGTTCTTC; CDR3 protein: CATLRMDSDNEQFF
clone size: -; V gene: TRBV19; J gene: TRBJ1-1; D gene: -; CDR3 DNA: TGTGCCAGTACCCTCCTTAGGGGCTCTGAAGCTTTCTTT; CDR3 protein: CASTLLRGSEAFF
clone size: -; V gene: TRBV7-2; J gene: TRBJ2-5; D gene: TRBD2; CDR3 DNA: TGTGCCAGCAGCTTTAGGATAGCGGGAGGGCTCAGGCAAGAGACCCAGTACTTC; CDR3 protein: CASSFRIAGGLRQETQYF
clone size: -; V gene: TRBV5-5; J gene: TRBJ2-7; D gene: -; CDR3 DNA: TGTGCCAGCAGTTACCCCAAAAACAGGGACTTATGGTACGAGCAGTACTTC; CDR3 protein: CASSYPKNRDLWYEQYF
clone size: once; V gene: TRBV7-2; J gene: TRBJ1-3; D gene: -; CDR3 DNA: TGTGCCAGCAGCTTAGAGGGACAAACACTCTCTGGAAACACCATATATTTT; CDR3 protein: CASSLEGQTLSGNTIYF
clone size: -; V gene: TRBV5-5; J gene: TRBJ1-1; D gene: -; CDR3 DNA: TGTGCCAGCAGCTCCTTGGGAGGGACGGGCTTAAAGACTGAAGCTTTCTTT; CDR3 protein: CASSSLGGTGLKTEAFF
clone size: -; V gene: TRBV5-1; J gene: TRBJ2-3; D gene: -; CDR3 DNA: TGCGCCAGCAGCGCCGGAAGTTTAAGCGGCGCAGATACGCAGTATTTT; CDR3 protein: CASSAGSLSGADTQYF
clone size: -; V gene: TRBV10-3; J gene: TRBJ2-1; D gene: TRBD2; CDR3 DNA: TGTGCCATCAGGTCCCGGGAGGGCCTGAATGAGCAGTTCTTC; CDR3 protein: CAIRSREGLNEQFF
clone size: -; V gene: TRBV9; J gene: TRBJ2-2; D gene: TRBD2; CDR3 DNA: TGTGCCAGCACCCGACTAGCGGGCCTCACCGGGGAGCTGTTTTTT; CDR3 protein: CASTRLAGLTGELFF
clone size: -; V gene: TRBV2; J gene: TRBJ1-2; D gene: TRBD1; CDR3 DNA: TGTGCCAGCAACACAGGGGGCGCCGTCTATGGCTACACCTTC; CDR3 protein: CASNTGGAVYGYTF